The 8 T cell receptor beta chains listed next were all sequenced from one sample in a study of cytomegalovirus exposure and HLA in healthy donors. PCR involved 60 Vbeta and 13 Jbeta primers. TCRdb's copy holds only in-frame clones and misses some; the assay was immunoSEQ multiplex PCR. This sample has approximately 130,000 clones; around 72% occur once, and the top ten carry under 9.5%. Specimen: PBMCs. The receptors stem from a woman between 45 and 60 years old in good health and CMV-seropositive.

The chain couples TRBV5-1 to TRBJ2-5; D may be TRBD1 (5 bases). The CDR3 covers 14 residues. V lost 0 bases, J lost 2 bases, and 8 bases lay in between. CDR1 and CDR2 from the germline V gene are SGHRS and YFSETQ. CDR3 loop: CASSLGQKQETQYF. The CDR3 DNA follows: TGCGCCAGCAGCTTGGGACAGAAACAAGAGACCCAGTACTTC. Full variable domain (outside the CDR3, taken from reference TRBV5-1 and TRBJ2-5): KAGVTQTPRYLIKTRGQQVTLSCSPISGHRSVSWYQQTPGQGLQFLFEYFSETQRNKGNFPGRFSGRQFSNSRSEMNVSTLELGDSALYLCASSLGQKQETQYFGPGTRLLVL.

The chain carries TRBV4-1 and TRBJ2-1; TRBD1 might be the D (5 bases). The CDR3 is 15 residues long. Between the trimmed V and J ends, which lost 0 bases and 10 bases, there was a span of 16 bases. The germline gives CDR1 MGHRA, CDR2 YSYEKL. The CDR3 bases are TGCGCCAGCAGCCAAGATATGGCGACAGCCGAGGAGCAGTTCTTC. Protein sequence: CASSQDMATAEEQFF.

V and J are TRBV7-2 and TRBJ1-6; 7 positions match TRBD1. This CDR3 comprises 16 residues. The junction had 9 bases not matched to a gene; V was cut back by 2 bases and J by 8 bases. Germline V gene sequence: CDR1 SGHTA, CDR2 FQGNSA. Written as DNA, the CDR3 is TGTGCCAGCAGCTTACTCTTTAGACAGGGCGATTCACCCCTCCACTTT. This sequence encodes CASSLLFRQGDSPLHF.

This clone was seen only once. The chain couples TRBV7-3 to TRBJ2-7; D unresolved. Trimming took 5 bases from V and 5 from J, leaving 13 bases between them. Germline V gene lookup returns CDR1 SGHTA and CDR2 FQGTGA. This CDR3 has 13 amino acids. CDR3 nucleotides: TGTGCCAGCAGCCTCGACAAATACGACGAGCAGTACTTC. This encodes CASSLDKYDEQYF.

J is TRBJ2-7 and V is TRBV7-8; 11 bases line up with TRBD2. CDR1 and CDR2 (germline): SGHVS, FQNEAQ. After removal of 4 bases from V and 4 bases from J, the junction contained 6 bases not matched to a gene. The CDR3 has 15 residues. The CDR3 here is CASSWGTSGNYEQYF. CDR3 nucleotides: TGTGCCAGCAGCTGGGGGACTAGCGGTAATTACGAGCAGTACTTC.

V usage is TRBV5-6 and J usage is TRBJ1-1; the match to TRBD1 covers 8 bases. After removal of 3 bases from V and 7 bases from J, the junction contained 5 bases not matched to a gene. The CDR3 has 13 residues. Germline V CDR1 and CDR2: SGHDT, YYEEEE. The CDR3 bases are TGTGCCAGCAGCTGGGACAGGTCCAGTGAAGCTTTCTTT. This translates into CASSWDRSSEAFF.

This rearrangement joins TRBV19 to TRBJ2-7, with TRBD1 identical over 7 bases. J was trimmed by 3 bases and V by 3 bases; bases with no gene match: 11. Per germline, CDR1 LNHDA and CDR2 SQIVND (reference sequence). The CDR3 is 16 residues long. The CDR3 sequence: CASSIGTEGVGYEQYF. DNA for the CDR3: TGTGCCAGTAGTATCGGGACAGAGGGGGTAGGCTACGAGCAGTACTTC.

The genes are TRBV19 and TRBJ2-7; TRBD2 matches at 11 bases. V was pared by 4 bases and J by 3 bases, with 17 bases of the junction left unmatched. Germline lookup yields CDR1 LNHDA and CDR2 SQIVND (reference sequence). This CDR3 contains 19 residues. The DNA of the CDR3 is TGTGCCAGTAGTACTCGGTACGCCACGGGACTAGCGGTTCTCTACGAGCAGTACTTC. Translating it yields CASSTRYATGLAVLYEQYF.